This is a list of T cell receptor beta chains from one sample in a study of OX40 agonist ivuxolimab in advanced cancers. Repertoires were generated with immunoSEQ multiplex PCR, while TCRdb's copy carries only in-frame clones and drops some. The sample has more than 65,000 clones; 85% are singletons. The specimen was CD4+ or CD8+ T cells sorted from blood, collected in a trial of the OX40 agonist ivuxolimab. The source of these receptors is an adult with an advanced solid tumor such as melanoma, head and neck, liver or kidney cancer. CDR3s include the opening cysteine and the closing phenylalanine or tryptophan. Fields, in order: J gene, V gene, CDR3 protein.

j_call: TRBJ2-7
v_call: TRBV14
cdr3_aa: CASSPGTSGSGTYEQYF

j_call: TRBJ1-1
v_call: TRBV28
cdr3_aa: CASSPLGQGQAFF

j_call: TRBJ2-1
v_call: TRBV7-2
cdr3_aa: CASSQSPRGATYNEQFF

j_call: TRBJ2-5
v_call: TRBV5-1
cdr3_aa: CASSLVKLAGGETQYF

j_call: TRBJ2-1
v_call: TRBV6-5
cdr3_aa: CASSHTSGGANEQFF

j_call: TRBJ2-4
v_call: TRBV18
cdr3_aa: CASAGTDQNIQYF

j_call: TRBJ2-1
v_call: TRBV4-3
cdr3_aa: CASSPRLPGQGANEQFF

j_call: TRBJ2-1
v_call: TRBV5-4
cdr3_aa: CASSLGTNSYNEQFF

j_call: TRBJ1-1
v_call: TRBV7-9
cdr3_aa: CASSLSGQGPTEAFF

j_call: TRBJ2-7
v_call: TRBV7-6
cdr3_aa: CASRQAGSTEEQYF

j_call: TRBJ1-1
v_call: TRBV6-6
cdr3_aa: CAGTAGGMNTEAFF

j_call: TRBJ1-1
v_call: TRBV5-6
cdr3_aa: CASSSTMLGSSGPEAFF

j_call: TRBJ1-2
v_call: TRBV7-2
cdr3_aa: CASSVAGGQVNYGYTF

j_call: TRBJ1-4
v_call: TRBV4-1
cdr3_aa: CASSHYTTNEKLFF

j_call: TRBJ1-2
v_call: TRBV6-5
cdr3_aa: CASSYSGGAPGRGYTF

j_call: TRBJ2-1
v_call: TRBV7-8
cdr3_aa: CASSLAGSPNEQFF

j_call: TRBJ1-1
v_call: TRBV6-5
cdr3_aa: CASSYSRGASTEAFF

j_call: TRBJ2-3
v_call: TRBV7-9
cdr3_aa: CASSSGTGMDTQYF

j_call: TRBJ2-5
v_call: TRBV29-1
cdr3_aa: CSVDPGTDPQETQYF

j_call: TRBJ2-3
v_call: TRBV30
cdr3_aa: CAWSDGGSSTDTQYF

j_call: TRBJ2-1
v_call: TRBV7-2
cdr3_aa: CASSFDRGPYNEQFF

j_call: TRBJ1-2
v_call: TRBV7-8
cdr3_aa: CASSLYFQGAWLAGYTF

j_call: TRBJ1-2
v_call: TRBV2
cdr3_aa: CASSGQLLYGYTF

j_call: TRBJ2-7
v_call: TRBV28
cdr3_aa: CASRPGLILYEQYF

j_call: TRBJ2-2
v_call: TRBV7-9
cdr3_aa: CASSFVGGAETGELFF

j_call: TRBJ1-4
v_call: TRBV27
cdr3_aa: CASRPGRGATNEKLFF

j_call: TRBJ2-7
v_call: TRBV10-3
cdr3_aa: CASKRTSGNAYEQYF

j_call: TRBJ1-1
v_call: TRBV4-3
cdr3_aa: CASSPGSVNTEAFF

j_call: TRBJ2-1
v_call: TRBV27
cdr3_aa: CASSLMSTVLLKEQFF

j_call: TRBJ2-3
v_call: TRBV15
cdr3_aa: CATSRDARGTDTQYF

j_call: TRBJ2-3
v_call: TRBV7-2
cdr3_aa: CASSFTGTVGADTQYF

j_call: TRBJ2-3
v_call: TRBV4-1
cdr3_aa: CASSQVPASGRFDTQYF

j_call: TRBJ1-2
v_call: TRBV5-6
cdr3_aa: CASSPRGQSWYGYTF

j_call: TRBJ1-2
v_call: TRBV6-5
cdr3_aa: CASSYSSVFNYGYTF

j_call: TRBJ2-7
v_call: TRBV2
cdr3_aa: CASSTIRDSSYEQYF

j_call: TRBJ1-2
v_call: TRBV19
cdr3_aa: CASSIGGTRYGYTF

j_call: TRBJ2-7
v_call: TRBV18
cdr3_aa: CASSPPYGMGEQYF

j_call: TRBJ2-7
v_call: TRBV6-5
cdr3_aa: CASSPNRWRESEQYF

j_call: TRBJ1-1
v_call: TRBV6-5
cdr3_aa: CASSPRRGNTEAFF

j_call: TRBJ2-7
v_call: TRBV28
cdr3_aa: CASSLGGRAWEQYF

j_call: TRBJ2-7
v_call: TRBV19
cdr3_aa: CASSRRAGQSYEQYF

j_call: TRBJ1-5
v_call: TRBV7-9
cdr3_aa: CASSLEGGQRQPQHF

j_call: TRBJ1-4
v_call: TRBV7-7
cdr3_aa: CASSPEFGAGEKLFF

j_call: TRBJ2-5
v_call: TRBV18
cdr3_aa: CASSPPGRGVGETQYF

j_call: TRBJ2-3
v_call: TRBV5-1
cdr3_aa: CASSQSTGADTQYF

j_call: TRBJ2-2
v_call: TRBV7-7
cdr3_aa: CASSLVLMGELFF

j_call: TRBJ2-1
v_call: TRBV12-5
cdr3_aa: CASGNAWTSGGAVNEQFF

j_call: TRBJ1-3
v_call: TRBV7-2
cdr3_aa: CASSLERGLKAGNTIYF

j_call: TRBJ2-6
v_call: TRBV27
cdr3_aa: CASKFMDSSGANVLTF

j_call: TRBJ1-6
v_call: TRBV7-9
cdr3_aa: CASSLGTGFYNSPLHF

j_call: TRBJ2-1
v_call: TRBV4-2
cdr3_aa: CASSQDWRGSYNEQFF

j_call: TRBJ2-5
v_call: TRBV7-9
cdr3_aa: CATGEGGLDRGGIFGTQYF